The 4 T cell receptor beta chains below all came from one sample that was sequenced in a study of graft-versus-host responses after intestinal transplantation (dated by TCRdb to about 2021). Their specific antigens are unknown. Receptor libraries were prepared by the immunoSEQ multiplex PCR assay. Imported from immuneACCESS, the table was reduced by TCRdb to in-frame sequences with V and J called. These copies leave out some clones; in studies compared against another copy, an unresolved V gene accounts for under half, and the cause of the remainder is not known. This sample comprises 99,000 or so clones, 85% to 95% of them detected only once. Approximately 0.064% of the sample is in the top ten clones. This sample's time point label indicates: cells obtained before transplantation from donor or recipient. Sequenced material: unstimulated CD8+ T cells sorted from spleen or lymph node cells, taken before transplant. The receptors stem from a human donor who was the organ donor for an intestinal transplant.

The J gene is TRBJ2-3, the V gene TRBV2; D is possibly TRBD1 (7 bases). Trimming removed 3 bases from V and 1 base from J, with 17 bases in between. The CDR3 consists of 17 residues. Germline assignment: CDR1 SNHLY and CDR2 FYNNEI. In nucleotides, the CDR3 is TGTGCCAGCAGTGATTGGGCAGGGGGGTCGGGCACAGATACGCAGTATTTT. Encoded protein: CASSDWAGGSGTDTQYF.

The chain couples TRBV27 to TRBJ2-5; TRBD1 matches at 9 bases. J gave up 2 bases and V 10 bases, and 5 bases lay outside the gene matches. The CDR3 is 13 amino acids. Germline V gives CDR1 MNHEY, CDR2 SMNVEV (reference sequence). This CDR3 reads CATRQGEQETQYF. DNA for the CDR3: TGTGCCACCCGACAGGGGGAACAAGAGACCCAGTACTTC.

The rearrangement links TRBV10-1 to TRBJ2-1, with 7 bases matching TRBD2. CDR1 WNHNN and CDR2 SYGVQD come from the germline V gene (reference sequence). This CDR3 is built from 16 residues. The V and J ends lost 0 bases and 4 bases, in that order; junction bases with no gene match: 6. CDR3 amino acids: CASSESALAVYNEQFF. CDR3 DNA sequence: TGCGCCAGCAGTGAGTCTGCGCTAGCGGTGTACAATGAGCAGTTCTTC.

A single count supports this clone. The V and J genes are TRBV5-1 and TRBJ1-2; a weak D match, TRBD1 (5 bases). The CDR3 contains 14 residues. Germline CDR1 and CDR2: SGHRS and YFSETQ. Trimming removed 4 bases from V and 5 bases from J, with 15 bases in between. CDR3 region: CASSGGTESYGYTF. In nucleotides, the CDR3 is TGCGCCAGCAGCGGGGGGACGGAGAGTTATGGCTACACCTTC.